The rows below give T cell receptor beta chains drawn from one sample of a study of blood T cell repertoires in COVID-19. Profiling relied on immunoSEQ multiplex PCR, and the TCRdb table lists in-frame clones only, not all of them. Of some 200,000 clones listed, roughly 88% are singletons. Source material: peripheral blood. These receptors were obtained from a human donor in a cohort sampled during active COVID-19. CDR3s include the opening cysteine and the closing phenylalanine or tryptophan. D genes are given only for firm matches. Clone size is stated in some rows and not others, as once, few, many or a class when expanded.

>TRBV7-9|TRBD2|TRBJ2-1|NA
CASSFKAGGPYNEQFF
TGTGCCAGCAGCTTTAAAGCGGGAGGGCCGTACAATGAGCAGTTCTTC
>TRBV11-2|NA|TRBJ2-1|NA
CASSPRTGEQFF
TGTGCCAGCAGCCCCCGAACGGGTGAGCAGTTCTTC
>TRBV9|NA|TRBJ2-1|NA
CASSPRSGPTYNEQFF
TGTGCCAGCAGCCCACGTAGCGGACCCACCTACAATGAGCAGTTCTTC
>TRBV3-1/TRBV3-2|NA|TRBJ2-2|NA
CASSQRGTHTGELFF
TGTGCCAGCAGCCAGCGGGGTACGCACACCGGGGAGCTGTTTTTT
>TRBV27|NA|TRBJ2-1|once
CASSTSRGGLIFNEQFF
TGTGCCAGCAGTACCTCCCGTGGAGGGCTGATTTTTAATGAGCAGTTCTTC
>TRBV18|TRBD2|TRBJ2-1|NA
CASSPWERGNEQFF
TGTGCCAGCTCACCATGGGAGCGGGGCAATGAGCAGTTCTTC
>TRBV13|TRBD2|TRBJ2-7|NA
CASSPRGTSGSREQYF
TGTGCCAGCAGCCCCCGCGGGACTAGCGGGAGTAGGGAGCAGTACTTC
>TRBV4-1|TRBD1|TRBJ2-5|NA
CASSLPGTGRETQYF
TGCGCCAGCAGCCTTCCCGGGACAGGGAGGGAGACCCAGTACTTC
>TRBV5-6|TRBD1|TRBJ2-3|few
CASSLQGTDTQYF
TGTGCCAGCAGCTTACAGGGGACAGATACGCAGTATTTT
>TRBV28|NA|TRBJ2-7|NA
CASSTYEQYF
TGTGCCAGCAGTACTTACGAGCAGTACTTC
>TRBV11-2|NA|TRBJ2-2|NA
CASSSIGTANTGELFF
TGTGCCAGCAGCTCAATTGGTACGGCGAACACCGGGGAGCTGTTTTTT
>TRBV5-5|TRBD1|TRBJ1-4|NA
CASSLTGGSTNEKLFF
TGTGCCAGCAGCTTGACAGGGGGATCGACTAATGAAAAACTGTTTTTT
>TRBV2|NA|TRBJ2-2|NA
CASSERRGPGELFF
TGTGCCAGCAGTGAGCGGCGGGGGCCCGGGGAGCTGTTTTTT
>TRBV7-8|TRBD2|TRBJ2-1|NA
CASSLGGGDDNEQFF
TGTGCCAGCAGCTTAGGCGGGGGGGATGACAATGAGCAGTTCTTC
>TRBV4-1|TRBD2|TRBJ2-7|NA
CASSHRTSGSYEQYF
TGCGCCAGCAGCCACCGGACTAGCGGGAGTTACGAGCAGTACTTC
>TRBV5-1|NA|TRBJ1-1|NA
CASSLTVSNTEAFF
TGCGCCAGCAGCTTGACAGTCTCGAACACTGAAGCTTTCTTT
>TRBV10-2|NA|TRBJ2-2|once
CASSERYTGELFF
TGCGCCAGCAGTGAGCGGTACACCGGGGAGCTGTTTTTT
>TRBV28|TRBD1|TRBJ1-5|few
CASRRGTGGSSQPQHF
TGTGCCAGCAGGAGGGGGACAGGGGGTTCCAGTCAGCCCCAGCATTTT
>TRBV28|TRBD2|TRBJ2-3|NA
CASSLRREGQPAALDTQYF
TGTGCCAGCAGTTTAAGGCGGGAGGGCCAGCCCGCAGCACTTGATACGCAGTATTTT
>TRBV11-3|TRBD2|TRBJ2-3|few
CASSQSGGADTQYF
TGTGCCAGCAGCCAATCCGGGGGGGCGGATACGCAGTATTTT
>TRBV29-1|TRBD1|TRBJ1-2|NA
CSVEDTGGGYTF
TGCAGCGTTGAAGACACAGGGGGCGGCTACACCTTC
>TRBV28|NA|TRBJ2-7|NA
CASSPTGAILYEQYF
TGTGCCAGCAGTCCGACAGGCGCGATCCTCTACGAGCAGTACTTC
>TRBV18|TRBD1|TRBJ2-1|few
CASSPAGTGLNEQFF
TGTGCCAGCTCACCGGCCGGGACAGGGCTCAATGAGCAGTTCTTC
>TRBV28|NA|TRBJ2-1|NA
CASSLITSEQFF
TGTGCCAGCAGTCTAATAACTAGCGAGCAGTTCTTC
>TRBV19|NA|TRBJ2-7|NA
CASRNGHRSSYEQYF
TGTGCCAGTAGAAATGGACACCGGAGCTCCTACGAGCAGTACTTC
>TRBV5-5|NA|TRBJ1-5|NA
CASSLAPNQPQHF
TGTGCCAGCAGCTTGGCCCCGAATCAGCCCCAGCATTTT
>TRBV2|TRBD1|TRBJ1-2|once
CASSARQGGNYGYTF
TGTGCCAGCAGTGCCCGACAGGGGGGTAACTATGGCTACACCTTC
>TRBV7-8|NA|TRBJ2-7|few
CASSLMGHPYEQYF
TGTGCCAGCAGCTTAATGGGGCACCCCTACGAGCAGTACTTC
>TRBV28|NA|TRBJ2-5|few
CASSAAGAVVQETQYF
TGTGCCAGCAGCGCCGCCGGAGCGGTGGTCCAAGAGACCCAGTACTTC
>TRBV18|TRBD2|TRBJ2-3|NA
CASSLAGKVISPQYF
TGTGCCAGCTCACTAGCGGGAAAGGTGATTTCTCCGCAGTATTTT
>TRBV18|NA|TRBJ2-3|NA
CASSGATPPDTQYF
TGTGCCAGCTCAGGGGCTACCCCGCCAGATACGCAGTATTTT
>TRBV7-8|TRBD1|TRBJ1-5|NA
CASSPGTGVGAQHF
TGTGCCAGCAGTCCCGGGACAGGGGTTGGGGCCCAGCATTTT
>TRBV3-1/TRBV3-2|NA|TRBJ2-7|NA
CASSYDRVPGVEQYF
TGTGCCAGCAGCTACGACAGGGTACCGGGGGTGGAGCAGTACTTC
>TRBV25-1|NA|TRBJ1-5|NA
CASGDASNQPQHF
TGTGCCAGCGGAGATGCTAGCAATCAGCCCCAGCATTTT
>TRBV7-2|TRBD1|TRBJ2-7|NA
CASSQRAGGFYEQYF
TGTGCCAGCAGTCAGAGGGCAGGGGGCTTCTACGAGCAGTACTTC
>TRBV2|TRBD2|TRBJ2-1|NA
CASSENELAGASSYNEQFF
TGTGCCAGCAGTGAAAATGAGCTAGCGGGAGCTAGCTCCTACAATGAGCAGTTCTTC
>TRBV28|NA|TRBJ2-1|NA
CASKMETDSYNEQFF
TGTGCCAGCAAAATGGAGACTGATTCCTACAATGAGCAGTTCTTC
>TRBV30|NA|TRBJ2-7|NA
CAWSVANENEQYF
TGTGCCTGGAGTGTAGCAAATGAGAACGAGCAGTACTTC
>TRBV5-1|TRBD1|TRBJ1-2|NA
CASSFKTGDFLYGYTF
TGCGCCAGCAGCTTTAAGACAGGGGATTTCCTCTATGGCTACACCTTC
>TRBV24-1|NA|TRBJ2-1|NA
CATSDSGLAGYNEQFF
TGTGCCACCAGTGACTCCGGACTCGCCGGCTACAATGAGCAGTTCTTC
>TRBV14|TRBD2|TRBJ2-1|NA
CASSQDFGTSGMLYNEQFF
TGTGCCAGCAGCCAAGACTTTGGGACTAGCGGGATGCTCTACAATGAGCAGTTCTTC
>TRBV29-1|NA|TRBJ2-3|NA
CSVEAGAVDADTQYF
TGCAGCGTTGAGGCGGGGGCGGTAGATGCAGATACGCAGTATTTT
>TRBV4-1|NA|TRBJ1-2|NA
CASQGYRGYTF
TGCGCCAGTCAGGGATATCGCGGCTACACCTTC
>TRBV25-1|TRBD1|TRBJ2-5|NA
CASTSGQVGETQYF
TGTGCCTCCACTTCGGGACAGGTGGGCGAGACCCAGTACTTC
>TRBV9|NA|TRBJ2-1|once
CASSPKEGAYNEQFF
TGTGCCAGCAGCCCAAAGGAGGGAGCCTACAATGAGCAGTTCTTC
>TRBV9|TRBD2|TRBJ2-1|NA
CASSASGLAGGHGSNEQFF
TGTGCCAGCAGCGCTTCGGGACTAGCGGGAGGGCATGGGTCCAATGAGCAGTTCTTC
>TRBV7-9|TRBD1|TRBJ1-4|NA
CASSPDRRNEKLFF
TGTGCCAGCAGCCCGGACAGGAGGAATGAAAAACTGTTTTTT
>TRBV3-1/TRBV3-2|TRBD2|TRBJ2-7|NA
CASSQVGGTSGLFPSVYEQYF
TGTGCCAGCAGCCAAGTGGGAGGGACTAGCGGACTTTTCCCCTCAGTCTACGAGCAGTACTTC
>TRBV4-1|NA|TRBJ2-5|NA
CASSQGQEGWETQYF
TGCGCCAGCAGCCAAGGGCAGGAAGGTTGGGAGACCCAGTACTTC
>TRBV11-2|TRBD2|TRBJ2-1|NA
CASSFSGTSGRNEQFF
TGTGCCAGCAGCTTCTCCGGGACTAGCGGAAGAAATGAGCAGTTCTTC
>TRBV3-1/TRBV3-2|NA|TRBJ2-7|NA
CASSQDRRGWYEQYF
TGTGCCAGCAGCCAAGATCGAAGGGGTTGGTACGAGCAGTACTTC
>TRBV28|TRBD1|TRBJ2-7|NA
CASSPGTAKHYEQYF
TGTGCCAGCAGTCCTGGGACAGCAAAGCACTACGAGCAGTACTTC
>TRBV4-2|TRBD2|TRBJ2-5|NA
CASSRGTSGSHKGRETQYF
TGTGCCAGCAGCCGAGGTACTAGCGGGAGTCATAAAGGAAGAGAGACCCAGTACTTC
>TRBV5-1|NA|TRBJ2-1|NA
CASSLDLLGEQFF
TGCGCCAGCAGCTTAGACCTACTAGGAGAGCAGTTCTTC
>TRBV7-2|TRBD2|TRBJ2-3|NA
CASSLAGQSTDTQYF
TGTGCCAGCAGCCTAGCGGGGCAAAGCACAGATACGCAGTATTTT
>TRBV5-4|TRBD2|TRBJ2-2|NA
CASSLGREGLTGELFF
TGTGCCAGCAGCTTGGGGCGGGAGGGCCTTACCGGGGAGCTGTTTTTT
>TRBV5-1|TRBD1|TRBJ2-3|NA
CASSPGTGSDTQYF
TGCGCCAGCAGCCCTGGGACAGGGTCAGATACGCAGTATTTT
>TRBV9|TRBD1|TRBJ1-2|once
CASSKKTGSNYGYTF
TGTGCCAGCAGCAAGAAGACAGGGTCTAACTATGGCTACACCTTC
>TRBV5-1|TRBD1|TRBJ2-4|NA
CASSPQGPQNIQYF
TGCGCCAGCAGTCCACAGGGGCCCCAAAACATTCAGTACTTC